The next 21 T cell receptor beta chains were all read from a single sample in a study of cytomegalovirus exposure and HLA in healthy donors. TCRdb's copy holds only in-frame clones and misses some; the assay was immunoSEQ multiplex PCR. The table lists roughly 56,000 clones, 75% to 90% of them singletons. Material for sequencing was PBMCs. The receptors were sampled from a woman aged 18-35 years in good health and CMV-seronegative.

The rearrangement links TRBV29-1 to TRBJ2-1; D is ambiguous. In germline, CDR1 is SQVTM, CDR2 ANQGSEA. V lost 3 bases, J lost 7 bases, and 13 bases lay in between. The CDR3 sequence is 13 residues long. The CDR3 loop is CSVDGYRVNEQFF. As DNA, the CDR3 is TGCAGCGTTGACGGGTACCGAGTTAATGAGCAGTTCTTC.

The V gene is TRBV6-1, the J gene TRBJ2-3, with 12 bases aligning to TRBD2. Trimming removed 2 bases from V and 5 bases from J; junction bases left unmatched: 5. This CDR3 is 16 amino acids long. Germline loops: CDR1 MNHNS, CDR2 SASEGT. Written as DNA, the CDR3 is TGTGCCAGCAGTGAACTAGCGGGAGGGCCTCTAGATACGCAGTATTTT. Translation gives CASSELAGGPLDTQYF.

V gene TRBV18 combines with J gene TRBJ2-1, with TRBD1 identical over 7 bases. The junction had 2 bases not matched to a gene; V was cut back by 0 bases and J by 3 bases. The CDR3 has 15 residues. CDR1 is KGHSH and CDR2 is LQKENI in the germline V gene. CDR3: CASSPPGQHYNEQFF. DNA for the CDR3: TGTGCCAGCTCACCACCGGGACAGCACTACAATGAGCAGTTCTTC.

The chain recombines TRBV7-2 with TRBJ2-3; D is possibly TRBD2 (6 bases). The CDR3 is 15 residues long. CDR1 is SGHTA and CDR2 is FQGNSA in the germline V gene. V lost 5 bases and J lost 2, with 14 bases in between. CDR3 in DNA: TGTGCCAGCAGCCCAAGGACTATTCTCACAGATACGCAGTATTTT. Its translation is CASSPRTILTDTQYF.

In the case of this clone: Other DNA sequences in this sample translate to the same CDR3. This chain connects TRBV7-2 to TRBJ2-3; TRBD2 aligns across 10 bases. V shed 1 base and J 6 bases; nucleotides not matched to a gene: 4. This CDR3 contains 15 residues. Germline loops: CDR1 SGHTA, CDR2 FQGNSA. CDR3 coding DNA: TGTGCCAGCAGCTTAGTAGCGGGAGGAGGGGATACGCAGTATTTT. Its protein is CASSLVAGGGDTQYF.

The chain is built from TRBV9 and TRBJ1-3, with a tentative D call TRBD1 (5 bases). Between the trimmed V and J ends, which lost 3 bases and 2 bases, there was a span of 18 bases. This CDR3 has 17 amino acids. Germline-derived CDR1 and CDR2 are SGDLS and YYNGEE. The CDR3 DNA reads as TGTGCCAGCAGCGGCGGCCGGGCAGGGCAGGCTGGAAACACCATATATTTT. Translating gives CASSGGRAGQAGNTIYF.

The CDR3 sequence: CASSLGGTGGDEQYF. The CDR3 DNA follows: TGTGCCAGCAGCTTAGGAGGGACAGGGGGCGACGAGCAGTACTTC. The gene calls are TRBV11-3 and TRBJ2-7; 12 bases line up with TRBD1. V dropped 1 base and J dropped 5; count of bases not matched to a gene: 3. Per germline, CDR1 SGHNT and CDR2 YENEEA. The length of the CDR3 is 15 residues.

The chain recombines TRBV30 with TRBJ2-3, with a weak D call TRBD2 (7 bases). Germline V lookup: CDR1 GTSNPN, CDR2 SVGIG (reference sequence). V shed 3 bases and J shed 2 bases, with 9 bases lying between them. The CDR3 has 13 residues. CDR3 sequence reads: CAWSGGLTDTQYF. The CDR3 bases are TGTGCCTGGAGCGGGGGGCTCACAGATACGCAGTATTTT. Supplemented by reference TRBV30 and TRBJ2-3, the full variable domain reads SQTIHQWPATLVQPVGSPLSLECTVEGTSNPNLYWYRQAAGRGLQLLFYSVGIGQISSEVPQNLSASRPQDRQFILSSKKLLLSDSGFYLCAWSGGLTDTQYFGPGTRLTVL.

This clone was counted a few times. The chain carries TRBV5-4 and TRBJ2-7; the D is unclear. The CDR3 has 13 amino acids. V gave up 0 bases and J gave up 2 bases, with 6 bases separating them. Germline V gene sequence: CDR1 SGHNT, CDR2 YYREEE (reference sequence). The CDR3 reads CASSLEQPYEQYF. Here the CDR3 DNA reads TGTGCCAGCAGCTTGGAACAGCCCTACGAGCAGTACTTC.

The chain is built from TRBV19 and TRBJ1-1; the D is unclear. Germline values: CDR1 LNHDA, CDR2 SQIVND (reference sequence). V lost 3 bases and J lost 4, with 9 bases in between. The CDR3 contains 13 residues. The CDR3 region is CASSMGRGTEAFF. The CDR3 bases are TGTGCCAGTAGTATGGGCCGGGGCACTGAAGCTTTCTTT.

CDR3 coding DNA: TGTGCCAGCACGCGGCCGCTCACCGGGGAGCTGTTTTTT. It encodes CASTRPLTGELFF. The chain carries TRBV28 and TRBJ2-2; D ambiguous. Between the trimmed V and J ends, which lost 7 bases and 4 bases, there was a span of 10 bases. Germline lookup yields CDR1 MDHEN and CDR2 SYDVKM. The CDR3 loop spans 13 amino acids.

The chain couples TRBV5-8 to TRBJ1-5, with D maybe TRBD1 (6 bases). Germline values: CDR1 SGHTS, CDR2 YDEGEE. This CDR3 is built from 16 residues. The V and J ends lost 3 bases and 3 bases respectively, with 16 bases between them. Here the CDR3 reads CASSSGTPQINQPQHF. The CDR3 region has the DNA TGTGCCAGCAGCTCCGGGACACCACAGATCAATCAGCCCCAGCATTTT.

The chain links TRBV2 to TRBJ2-1; D ambiguous. V lost 5 bases, J lost 6 bases, and 8 bases lay in between. There are 12 residues in the CDR3. Germline values: CDR1 SNHLY, CDR2 FYNNEI. The CDR3 DNA is TGTGCCAGCAGTAGAGGCGGCAATGAGCAGTTCTTC. Amino acid sequence: CASSRGGNEQFF.

The V and J genes are TRBV6-1 and TRBJ1-2; D might be TRBD1 (5 bases). Trimming removed 3 bases from V and 5 bases from J, with 10 bases in between. The CDR3 extends over 13 amino acids. The germline CDR1 and CDR2 sequences are MNHNS and SASEGT. This CDR3 is CASSDKGLYGYTF. For the CDR3, the DNA is TGTGCCAGCAGTGACAAGGGGCTATATGGCTACACCTTC.

V gene TRBV28 combines with J gene TRBJ1-4; the match to TRBD1 covers 10 bases. V dropped 4 bases and J dropped 8; count of bases not matched to a gene: 10. CDR1 and CDR2 (germline): MDHEN, SYDVKM. The CDR3 spans 16 residues. CDR3 loop: CASSSVGTGVEEKLFF. The CDR3 region has the DNA TGTGCCAGCAGTTCTGTGGGGACAGGGGTAGAAGAAAAACTGTTTTTT.

The chain uses TRBV5-1 and TRBJ1-6; 9 nucleotides match TRBD1. Germline V gene data show CDR1 as SGHRS and CDR2 as YFSETQ. The J segment lost 10 bases and the V segment lost 1 base, leaving 3 bases of the junction unmatched. This CDR3 is built from 14 residues. CDR3 amino acids: CASSLRDRDSPLHF. In DNA, the CDR3 is TGCGCCAGCAGCTTGCGGGACAGGGACTCACCCCTCCACTTT.

The rearrangement uses TRBV9 and TRBJ1-1, with D possibly being TRBD1 (5 bases). The CDR3 covers 15 residues. Deletions cut 0 bases from V and 1 base from J, with 10 bases between. The germline V gene has CDR1 SGDLS and CDR2 YYNGEE. CDR3 region: CASSVGGGENTEAFF. Here the CDR3 DNA reads TGTGCCAGCAGCGTAGGAGGAGGGGAGAACACTGAAGCTTTCTTT.

The chain links TRBV2 to TRBJ1-4; D gene uncertain. CDR1 and CDR2 (germline): SNHLY, FYNNEI. V lost 9 bases to trimming and J lost 7 bases, with 18 bases between them. The CDR3 extends over 14 amino acids. The CDR3 DNA follows: TGTGCCAGTTTGAGGGTAGGGTGGGTTGAAAAACTGTTTTTT. Translated, it gives CASLRVGWVEKLFF.

This sequence joins TRBV5-1 and TRBJ1-1; TRBD1 might be the D (5 bases). The CDR3 is 13 residues long. Germline CDR1 is SGHRS and CDR2 is YFSETQ. Trimming took 0 bases from V and 11 from J, leaving 14 bases between them. The DNA for the CDR3 is TGCGCCAGCAGCTTGGACGTCGGGGGGTGGGCTTTCTTT. Protein product: CASSLDVGGWAFF.

The V and J genes are TRBV7-6 and TRBJ2-1, with 7 bases aligning to TRBD2. With 3 bases clipped from V and 0 bases from J, the junction kept 2 bases outside the gene matches. The V gene's germline CDR1 is SGHVS and CDR2 FNYEAQ. The CDR3 runs to 15 residues. As DNA, the CDR3 is TGTGCCAGCAGCTTTGGCGGGAGCTCCTACAATGAGCAGTTCTTC. This codes for CASSFGGSSYNEQFF.

The V call is TRBV10-2, the J call TRBJ2-3, with a tentative D call TRBD2 (5 bases). Germline V CDR1 and CDR2: WSHSY, SAAADI. The CDR3 spans 15 residues. V lost 4 bases and J 0 bases, leaving 11 bases between the germline ends. The CDR3 loop is CASSALAISTDTQYF. CDR3 coding DNA: TGCGCCAGCAGTGCTTTAGCGATTAGCACAGATACGCAGTATTTT.